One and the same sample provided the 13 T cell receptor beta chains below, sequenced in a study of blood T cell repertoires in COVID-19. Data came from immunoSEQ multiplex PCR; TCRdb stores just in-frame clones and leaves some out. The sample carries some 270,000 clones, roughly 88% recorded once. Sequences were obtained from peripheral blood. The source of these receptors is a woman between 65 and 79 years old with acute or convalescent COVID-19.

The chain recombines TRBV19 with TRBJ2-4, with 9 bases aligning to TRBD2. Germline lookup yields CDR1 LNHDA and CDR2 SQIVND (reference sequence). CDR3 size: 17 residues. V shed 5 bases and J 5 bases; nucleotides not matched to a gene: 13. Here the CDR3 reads CASSFSGGPPRENIQYF. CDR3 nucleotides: TGTGCCAGTAGTTTCAGCGGGGGGCCGCCGAGGGAAAACATTCAGTACTTC. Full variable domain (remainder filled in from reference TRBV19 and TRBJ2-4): DGGITQSPKYLFRKEGQNVTLSCEQNLNHDAMYWYRQDPGQGLRLIYYSQIVNDFQKGDIAEGYSVSREKKESFPLTVTSAQKNPTAFYLCASSFSGGPPRENIQYFGAGTRLSVL.

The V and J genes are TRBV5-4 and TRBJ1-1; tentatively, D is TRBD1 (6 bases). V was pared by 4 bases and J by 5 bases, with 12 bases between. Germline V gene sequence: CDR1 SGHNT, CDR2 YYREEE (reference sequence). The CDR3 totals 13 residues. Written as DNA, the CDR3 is TGTGCCAGCAGCCTTACCGGGACAACTGAAGCTTTCTTT. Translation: CASSLTGTTEAFF.

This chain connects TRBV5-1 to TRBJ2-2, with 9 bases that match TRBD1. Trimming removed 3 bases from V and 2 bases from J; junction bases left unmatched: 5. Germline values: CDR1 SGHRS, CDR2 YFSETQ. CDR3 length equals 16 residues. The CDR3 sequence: CASSSQGQGNTGELFF. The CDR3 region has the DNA TGCGCCAGCAGCTCTCAGGGACAGGGAAACACCGGGGAGCTGTTTTTT.

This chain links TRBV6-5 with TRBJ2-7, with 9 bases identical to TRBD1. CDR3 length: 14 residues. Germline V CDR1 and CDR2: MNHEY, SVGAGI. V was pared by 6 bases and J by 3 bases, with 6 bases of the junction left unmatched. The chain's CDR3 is CASSISDRGYEQYF. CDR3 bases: TGTGCCAGCAGCATCTCGGACAGGGGCTACGAGCAGTACTTC.

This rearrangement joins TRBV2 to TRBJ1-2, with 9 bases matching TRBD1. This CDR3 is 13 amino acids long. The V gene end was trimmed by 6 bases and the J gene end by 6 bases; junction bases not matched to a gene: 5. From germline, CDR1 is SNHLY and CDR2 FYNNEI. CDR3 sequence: CASSGTGNNGYTF. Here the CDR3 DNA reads TGTGCCAGCAGCGGGACAGGGAATAATGGCTACACCTTC.

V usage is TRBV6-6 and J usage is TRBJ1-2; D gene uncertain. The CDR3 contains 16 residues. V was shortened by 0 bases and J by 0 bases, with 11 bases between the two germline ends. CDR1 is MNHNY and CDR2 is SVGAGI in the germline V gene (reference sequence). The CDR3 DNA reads TGTGCCAGCAGTTACTCGAGGCGGGAAGCTAACTATGGCTACACCTTC. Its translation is CASSYSRREANYGYTF.

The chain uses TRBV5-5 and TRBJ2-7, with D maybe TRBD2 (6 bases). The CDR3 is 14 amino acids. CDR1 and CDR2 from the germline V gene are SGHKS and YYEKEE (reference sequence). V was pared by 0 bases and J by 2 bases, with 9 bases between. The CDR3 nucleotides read TGTGCCAGCAGCTTGGGTCCGGGGGCCTACGAGCAGTACTTC. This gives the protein CASSLGPGAYEQYF.

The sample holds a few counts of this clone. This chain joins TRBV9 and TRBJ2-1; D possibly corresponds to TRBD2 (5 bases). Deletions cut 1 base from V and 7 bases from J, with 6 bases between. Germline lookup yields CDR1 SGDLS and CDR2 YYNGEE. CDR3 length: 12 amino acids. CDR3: CASSVWENEQFF. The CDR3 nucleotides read TGTGCCAGCAGCGTATGGGAGAATGAGCAGTTCTTC.

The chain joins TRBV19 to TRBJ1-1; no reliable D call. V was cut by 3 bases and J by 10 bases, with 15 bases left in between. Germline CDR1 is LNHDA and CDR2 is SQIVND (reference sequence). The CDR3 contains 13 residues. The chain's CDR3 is CASSIDSSAGAFF. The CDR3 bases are TGTGCCAGTAGTATCGACTCCTCGGCGGGAGCTTTCTTT.

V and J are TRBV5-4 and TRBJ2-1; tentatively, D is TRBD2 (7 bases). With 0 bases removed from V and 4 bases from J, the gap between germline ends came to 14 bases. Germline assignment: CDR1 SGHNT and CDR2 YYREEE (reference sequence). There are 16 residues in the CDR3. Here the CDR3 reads CASSLEAGALYNEQFF. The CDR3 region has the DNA TGTGCCAGCAGCTTGGAGGCGGGGGCCTTATACAATGAGCAGTTCTTC.

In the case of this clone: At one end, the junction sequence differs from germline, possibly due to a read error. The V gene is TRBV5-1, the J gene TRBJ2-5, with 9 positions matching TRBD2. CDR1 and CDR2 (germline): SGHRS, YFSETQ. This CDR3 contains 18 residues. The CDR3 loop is CARSWAGAGGHRGETQYF. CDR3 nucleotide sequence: TGCGCCCGCAGCTGGGCCGGGGCGGGGGGGCACCGAGGAGAGACCCAGTACTTC.

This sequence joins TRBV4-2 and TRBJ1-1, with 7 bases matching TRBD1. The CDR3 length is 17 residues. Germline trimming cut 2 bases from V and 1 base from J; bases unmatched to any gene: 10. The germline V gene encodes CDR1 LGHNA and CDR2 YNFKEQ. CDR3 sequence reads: CASSQPSLTGKNTEAFF. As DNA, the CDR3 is TGTGCCAGCAGCCAACCTTCCCTGACAGGGAAGAACACTGAAGCTTTCTTT.

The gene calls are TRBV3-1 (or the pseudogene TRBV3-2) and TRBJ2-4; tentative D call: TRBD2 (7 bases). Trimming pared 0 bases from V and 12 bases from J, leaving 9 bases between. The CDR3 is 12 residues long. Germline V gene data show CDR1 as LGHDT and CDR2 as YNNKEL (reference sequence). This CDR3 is CASSQDAGAQYF. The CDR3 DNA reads TGTGCCAGCAGCCAAGATGCGGGGGCTCAGTACTTC.